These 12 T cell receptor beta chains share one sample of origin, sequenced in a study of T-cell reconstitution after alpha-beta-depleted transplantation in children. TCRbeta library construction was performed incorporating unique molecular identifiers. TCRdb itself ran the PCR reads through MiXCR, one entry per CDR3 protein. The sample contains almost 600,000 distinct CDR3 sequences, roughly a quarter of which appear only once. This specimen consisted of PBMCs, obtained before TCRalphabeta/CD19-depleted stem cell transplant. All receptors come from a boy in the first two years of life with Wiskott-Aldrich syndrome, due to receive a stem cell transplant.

Written as DNA, the CDR3 is TGCAGTGCTAGAGATCGGGTCAGCGGGAGAAATGAGCAGTTCTTC. This codes for CSARDRVSGRNEQFF. This sequence joins TRBV20-1 and TRBJ2-1; 8 nucleotides agree with TRBD2. V lost 0 bases to trimming and J lost 7 bases; unmatched junction nucleotides: 8. CDR3 length equals 15 residues. The germline V gene encodes CDR1 DFQATT and CDR2 SNEGSKA (reference sequence).

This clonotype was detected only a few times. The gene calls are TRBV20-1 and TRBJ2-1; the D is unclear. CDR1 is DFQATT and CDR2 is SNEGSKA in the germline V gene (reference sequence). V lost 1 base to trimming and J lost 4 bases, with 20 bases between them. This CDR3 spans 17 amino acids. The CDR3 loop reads CSARAVGGDFDYNEQFF. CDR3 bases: TGCAGTGCTAGAGCTGTCGGCGGTGACTTCGATTACAATGAGCAGTTCTTC.

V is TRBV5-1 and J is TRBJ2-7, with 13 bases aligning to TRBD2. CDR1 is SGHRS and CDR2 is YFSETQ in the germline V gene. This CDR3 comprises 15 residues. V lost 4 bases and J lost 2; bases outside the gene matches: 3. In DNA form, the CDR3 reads TGCGCCAGCAGCCACGGACTAGCGGGAGCCTACGAGCAGTACTTC. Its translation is CASSHGLAGAYEQYF. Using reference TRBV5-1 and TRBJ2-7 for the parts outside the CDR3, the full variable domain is KAGVTQTPRYLIKTRGQQVTLSCSPISGHRSVSWYQQTPGQGLQFLFEYFSETQRNKGNFPGRFSGRQFSNSRSEMNVSTLELGDSALYLCASSHGLAGAYEQYFGPGTRLTVT.

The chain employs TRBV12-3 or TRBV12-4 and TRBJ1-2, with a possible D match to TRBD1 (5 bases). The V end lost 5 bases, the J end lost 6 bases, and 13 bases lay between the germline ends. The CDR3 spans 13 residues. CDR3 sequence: CASSQVGGNGYTF. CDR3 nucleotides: TGTGCCAGCAGTCAAGTCGGGGGAAATGGCTACACCTTC.

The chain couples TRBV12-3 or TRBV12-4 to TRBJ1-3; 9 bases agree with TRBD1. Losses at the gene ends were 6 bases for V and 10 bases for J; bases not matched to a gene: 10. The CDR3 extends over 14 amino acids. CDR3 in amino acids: CASRSRDRVWTIYF. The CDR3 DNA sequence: TGTGCCAGCAGGAGCCGGGACAGGGTCTGGACCATATATTTT.

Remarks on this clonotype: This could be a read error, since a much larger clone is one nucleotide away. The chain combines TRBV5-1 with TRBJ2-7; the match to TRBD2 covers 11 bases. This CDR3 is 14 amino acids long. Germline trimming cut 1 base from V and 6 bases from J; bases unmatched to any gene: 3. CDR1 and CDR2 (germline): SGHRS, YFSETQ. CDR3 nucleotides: TGCGCCAGCAGCTTGACTAGCGGGAGTTTCGAGCAGTACTTC. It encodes CASSLTSGSFEQYF.

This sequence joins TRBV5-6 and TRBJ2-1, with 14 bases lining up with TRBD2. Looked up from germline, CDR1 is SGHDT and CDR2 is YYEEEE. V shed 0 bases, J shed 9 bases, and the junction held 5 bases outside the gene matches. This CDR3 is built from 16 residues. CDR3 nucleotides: TGTGCCAGCAGCTTGGCCGGGACTAGCGGGAGTCTTGAGCAGTTCTTC. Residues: CASSLAGTSGSLEQFF.

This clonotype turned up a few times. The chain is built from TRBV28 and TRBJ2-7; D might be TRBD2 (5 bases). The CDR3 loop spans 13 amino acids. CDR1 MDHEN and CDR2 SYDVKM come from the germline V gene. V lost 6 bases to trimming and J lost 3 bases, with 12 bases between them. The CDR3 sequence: CASRTTRDYEQYF. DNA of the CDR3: TGTGCCAGCAGAACGACCCGGGACTACGAGCAGTACTTC.

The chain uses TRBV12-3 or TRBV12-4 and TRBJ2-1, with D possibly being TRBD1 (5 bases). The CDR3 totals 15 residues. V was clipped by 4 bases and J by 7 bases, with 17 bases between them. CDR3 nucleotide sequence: TGTGCCAGCAGTTCAGAGATAGGGGCGTGGAATGAGCAGTTCTTC. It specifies CASSSEIGAWNEQFF.

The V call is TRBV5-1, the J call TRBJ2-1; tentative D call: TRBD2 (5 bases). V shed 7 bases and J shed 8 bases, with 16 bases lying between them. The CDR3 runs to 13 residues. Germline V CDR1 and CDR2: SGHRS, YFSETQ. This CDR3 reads CASAEGMGDEQFF. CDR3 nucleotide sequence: TGCGCCAGCGCTGAGGGAATGGGAGATGAGCAGTTCTTC.

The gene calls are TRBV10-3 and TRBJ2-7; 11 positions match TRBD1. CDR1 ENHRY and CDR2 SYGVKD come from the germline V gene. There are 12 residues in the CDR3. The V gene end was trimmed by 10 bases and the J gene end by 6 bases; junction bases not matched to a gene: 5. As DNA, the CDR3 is TGTGCCACCCGGGACAGGGGGTTCGAGCAGTACTTC. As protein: CATRDRGFEQYF.

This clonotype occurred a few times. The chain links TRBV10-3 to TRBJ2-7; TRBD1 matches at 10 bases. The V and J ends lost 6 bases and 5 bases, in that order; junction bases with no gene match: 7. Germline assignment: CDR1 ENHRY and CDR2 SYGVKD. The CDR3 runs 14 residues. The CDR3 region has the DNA TGTGCCATCAGGGGACAGGGGTTCGGAGACGAGCAGTACTTC. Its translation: CAIRGQGFGDEQYF.